The rows below give T cell receptor beta chains drawn from one sample of a study of T-cell memory formation after mild COVID-19. TCRdb passed the 5' RACE reads through MiXCR, listing each CDR3 protein once. The profile shows approximately 150,000 distinct CDR3 sequences, 5.5% to 7% of them singletons. Material: PBMCs or a T cell subset sorted from them (not recorded which). Receptors were obtained from an adult woman who had mild COVID-19 (a few samples of this study predate the infection). Cell type and time point are not known. CDR3s include the opening cysteine and the closing phenylalanine or tryptophan. D genes are given only for firm matches. The listing skips clone size in some rows; elsewhere it reads once, few, many or a size class.

CASSHSLAGGRHEQYF | TGTGCCAGCAGCCACTCTCTAGCGGGAGGGCGCCACGAGCAGTACTTC | TRBD2 | TRBJ2-7 | many | TRBV7-2
CASSFRVSSGNTIYF | TGTGCCAGCAGCTTCAGGGTGAGCTCTGGAAACACCATATATTTT | - | TRBJ1-3 | - | TRBV5-6
CASSPDLVETQYF | TGCGCCAGCAGCCCAGACTTGGTGGAGACCCAGTACTTC | - | TRBJ2-5 | - | TRBV5-1
CASSPGQGRPYEQYF | TGTGCCAGCAGCCCCGGACAGGGGCGACCTTACGAGCAGTACTTC | TRBD1 | TRBJ2-7 | few | TRBV3-1
CASSPTGQPTLHF | TGTGCCAGCAGTCCCACCGGACAGCCCACCCTCCACTTT | - | TRBJ1-6 | - | TRBV12-3/TRBV12-4
CASSRTSGRVGTGELFF | TGTGCCAGCAGCAGGACTAGCGGGAGGGTTGGCACCGGGGAGCTGTTTTTT | TRBD2 | TRBJ2-2 | - | TRBV7-2
CASSSSGLRVYNEQFF | TGTGCCAGCAGCTCCAGCGGACTAAGAGTCTACAATGAGCAGTTCTTC | - | TRBJ2-1 | few | TRBV7-2
CASSPGTSGTSDEQYF | TGCGCCAGCAGCCCAGGAACTAGCGGAACCTCGGACGAGCAGTACTTC | TRBD2 | TRBJ2-7 | - | TRBV5-1
CSARDRGDGEAFF | TGCAGTGCTAGAGATCGGGGGGACGGGGAAGCTTTCTTT | - | TRBJ1-1 | - | TRBV20-1
CASSIGTGAVYGYTF | TGTGCCAGTAGTATAGGGACAGGGGCGGTTTACGGCTACACCTTC | TRBD1 | TRBJ1-2 | many | TRBV19
CASSPGQDSYEQYF | TGTGCCAGCAGCCCCGGACAGGATTCCTACGAGCAGTACTTC | TRBD1 | TRBJ2-7 | many | TRBV7-3
CSVKAALGNYGYTF | TGCAGCGTCAAGGCGGCCTTAGGGAACTATGGCTACACCTTC | - | TRBJ1-2 | few | TRBV29-1
CASSTTGQAPNYGYTF | TGTGCCAGCAGCACTACCGGACAGGCTCCGAACTATGGCTACACCTTC | TRBD1 | TRBJ1-2 | many | TRBV12-3/TRBV12-4
CASRDGQGWATLTKNIQYF | TGTGCCAGCAGGGACGGACAGGGATGGGCCACGTTGACCAAAAACATTCAGTACTTC | TRBD1 | TRBJ2-4 | few | TRBV2
CASSLAPGRGSSLSTDTQYF | TGCGCCAGCAGCTTGGCCCCGGGCAGGGGTAGCTCACTTAGCACAGATACGCAGTATTTT | - | TRBJ2-3 | many | TRBV5-1
CASSLSVGPSNQPQHF | TGTGCCAGCAGTTTATCTGTGGGACCCAGCAATCAGCCCCAGCATTTT | - | TRBJ1-5 | few | TRBV12-3/TRBV12-4
CASSLDGGHTGELFF | TGCGCCAGCAGCTTGGATGGGGGCCACACCGGGGAGCTGTTTTTT | - | TRBJ2-2 | many | TRBV5-1
CSVDSRQGYGYTF | TGCAGCGTTGACTCCCGGCAGGGCTATGGCTACACCTTC | - | TRBJ1-2 | many | TRBV29-1
CAWINSWHNEQFF | TGTGCCTGGATTAATTCGTGGCACAATGAGCAGTTCTTC | - | TRBJ2-1 | - | TRBV30
CASSHPGLAGDTGELFF | TGTGCCAGCAGCCACCCGGGACTAGCGGGAGACACCGGGGAGCTGTTTTTT | TRBD2 | TRBJ2-2 | few | TRBV14
CSARGQGTNTEAFF | TGCAGTGCTAGGGGACAGGGGACGAACACTGAAGCTTTCTTT | TRBD1 | TRBJ1-1 | many | TRBV20-1
CAWSVGTFTGELFF | TGTGCCTGGAGTGTAGGGACCTTCACCGGGGAGCTGTTTTTT | - | TRBJ2-2 | few | TRBV30
CSSYGTSGVGEQYF | TGCAGTTCGTACGGGACTAGCGGTGTTGGCGAGCAGTACTTC | TRBD2 | TRBJ2-7 | many | TRBV20-1
CASSLRTGGAYEQYF | TGTGCCAGCAGTCTCAGGACAGGCGGGGCCTACGAGCAGTACTTC | - | TRBJ2-7 | - | TRBV12-3/TRBV12-4
CASSLELGWTQYF | TGTGCCAGCAGCTTGGAACTAGGATGGACCCAGTACTTC | - | TRBJ2-5 | many | TRBV5-6
CASSFRLGDHNEQFF | TGTGCCAGCAGCTTCCGGCTCGGCGATCACAATGAGCAGTTCTTC | - | TRBJ2-1 | many | TRBV11-2
CASSPRGLAYEQYF | TGTGCCAGCAGTCCCAGGGGGCTGGCCTACGAGCAGTACTTC | TRBD1 | TRBJ2-7 | - | TRBV25-1
CASSLGQNQPQHF | TGCGCCAGCAGCTTGGGACAGAATCAGCCCCAGCATTTT | - | TRBJ1-5 | many | TRBV5-1
CASSSLGGSGHTDTQYF | TGTGCCAGCAGCAGCTTAGGAGGGTCAGGGCACACAGATACGCAGTATTTT | - | TRBJ2-3 | - | TRBV7-6
CASSQDRLAGVGEQFF | TGCGCCAGCAGCCAAGATCGGTTAGCGGGAGTCGGCGAGCAGTTCTTC | TRBD2 | TRBJ2-1 | - | TRBV4-3
CSVRIAGGPSTDTQYF | TGCAGCGTAAGAATAGCGGGAGGGCCCAGCACAGATACGCAGTATTTT | TRBD2 | TRBJ2-3 | - | TRBV29-1
CASSLDLGNEQFF | TGTGCCAGCAGCTTAGACCTTGGGAATGAGCAGTTCTTC | - | TRBJ2-1 | many | TRBV7-9
CASSLALASEAYEQYF | TGCGCCAGCAGCTTGGCCCTAGCTAGCGAGGCCTACGAGCAGTACTTC | - | TRBJ2-7 | few | TRBV5-1
CASRWGQGRVDAFF | TGTGCCAGCAGATGGGGACAGGGTAGGGTTGACGCTTTCTTT | TRBD1 | TRBJ1-1 | once | TRBV12-3/TRBV12-4
CASSPGTDVLNIQYF | TGTGCCAGCAGCCCCGGGACAGACGTTTTAAACATTCAGTACTTC | TRBD1 | TRBJ2-4 | few | TRBV5-4
CAISEHDTSDYTF | TGTGCCATCAGTGAACACGACACCTCGGACTACACCTTC | - | TRBJ1-2 | - | TRBV10-3
CASSLTRTNYGYTF | TGTGCCAGCAGCTTAACCAGGACTAACTATGGCTACACCTTC | - | TRBJ1-2 | many | TRBV11-2
CASSLVQRAYEQYF | TGTGCCAGCAGTTTAGTCCAGAGGGCCTACGAGCAGTACTTC | - | TRBJ2-7 | many | TRBV12-3/TRBV12-4
CASSLVSRQETQYF | TGCGCCAGCAGCTTGGTATCCAGGCAAGAGACCCAGTACTTC | - | TRBJ2-5 | - | TRBV5-1
CASSPSGRGRPYEQYF | TGTGCCAGCAGCCCATCGGGTCGCGGGAGGCCGTACGAGCAGTACTTC | TRBD2 | TRBJ2-7 | many | TRBV5-6
CASRDGGRIEQYF | TGTGCCAGCAGGGACGGGGGGCGTATCGAGCAGTACTTC | - | TRBJ2-7 | few | TRBV12-3/TRBV12-4
CASSLGLAGPNTGELFF | TGTGCCAGCAGTTTAGGGCTAGCGGGTCCGAACACCGGGGAGCTGTTTTTT | TRBD2 | TRBJ2-2 | many | TRBV12-3/TRBV12-4